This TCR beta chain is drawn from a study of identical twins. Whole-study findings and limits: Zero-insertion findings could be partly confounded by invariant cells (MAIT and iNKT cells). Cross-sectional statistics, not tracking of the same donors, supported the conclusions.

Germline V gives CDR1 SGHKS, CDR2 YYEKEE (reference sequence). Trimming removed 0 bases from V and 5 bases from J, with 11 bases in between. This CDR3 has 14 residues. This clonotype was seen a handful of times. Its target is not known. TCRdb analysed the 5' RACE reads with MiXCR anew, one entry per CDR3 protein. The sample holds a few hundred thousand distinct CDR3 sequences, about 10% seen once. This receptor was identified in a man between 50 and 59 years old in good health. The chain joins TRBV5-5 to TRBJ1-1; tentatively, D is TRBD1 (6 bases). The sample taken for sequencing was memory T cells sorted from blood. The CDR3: CASSLESGETEAFF. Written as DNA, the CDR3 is TGTGCCAGCAGCTTGGAGTCAGGGGAAACTGAAGCTTTCTTT.